This T cell receptor (beta chain) is drawn from a study of T cell changes during pregnancy in multiple sclerosis. The repertoire was sequenced with immunoSEQ multiplex PCR; TCRdb's copy has only in-frame clones and lacks some. The sample gives about 86,000 clones, about 91% of which show up once; under 2% is in the top ten. V dropped 5 bases and J dropped 4 bases, with 13 bases sitting between them. In germline, CDR1 is SGHTS, CDR2 YDEGEE. The CDR3 sequence is 14 residues long. The chain combines TRBV5-8 with TRBJ1-5; the D gene is possibly TRBD1 (5 bases). The clonotype originates from a female donor in good health, enrolled as a control in a pregnancy study. Sample: peripheral blood, taken in the first trimester of pregnancy. The CDR3 here is CASSQDGGNQPQHF. The CDR3 DNA is TGTGCCAGCAGTCAGGACGGGGGAAATCAGCCCCAGCATTTT. Filled out from reference TRBV5-8 and TRBJ1-5, the complete variable domain reads EAGVTQSPTHLIKTRGQQATLRCSPISGHTSVYWYQQALGLGLQFLLWYDEGEERNRGNFPPRFSGRQFPNYSSELNVNALELEDSALYLCASSQDGGNQPQHFGDGTRLSIL.